The 7 T cell receptor beta chains listed next were all sequenced from one sample in a study of glioma-infiltrating T cells after dendritic cell vaccination (dated by TCRdb to about 2016). The receptor library was made with the immunoSEQ multiplex PCR assay. The source is immuneACCESS, and TCRdb retained only in-frame sequences with V and J called. Part of the clones is not carried over; for the studies checked, unresolved V genes explain less than half of this, and the remainder is unexplained. The sample yields roughly 51,000 clones; 85% to 90% were counted once. The ten top clones hold over 9.5% of the sample. The source was blood, collected before dendritic cell vaccination. Receptors originate from a human donor with glioblastoma.

This sequence joins TRBV9 and TRBJ2-7; 7 bases are a match to TRBD2. There are 13 residues in the CDR3. J gave up 6 bases and V 3 bases, and 6 bases lay outside the gene matches. Germline lookup yields CDR1 SGDLS and CDR2 YYNGEE. This chain's CDR3 is CASSAGLEGEQYF. CDR3 nucleotides: TGTGCCAGCAGCGCAGGACTAGAAGGCGAGCAGTACTTC.

J is TRBJ2-1 and V is TRBV7-3; tentatively, D is TRBD2 (6 bases). The germline V gene encodes CDR1 SGHTA and CDR2 FQGTGA. CDR3 length: 15 amino acids. V lost 5 bases, J lost 8 bases, and 19 bases lay in between. CDR3 DNA: TGTGCCAGCAGCCCCCGGGGCGGGACTTGGGATGAGCAGTTCTTC. Encoded protein: CASSPRGGTWDEQFF.

The chain links TRBV6-1 to TRBJ2-3, with D perhaps matching TRBD1 (6 bases). Germline-derived CDR1 and CDR2 are MNHNS and SASEGT. V was trimmed by 5 bases and J by 1 base, leaving 13 bases between them. CDR3 length: 15 residues. CDR3 DNA: TGTGCCAGCAGTCCAACAGGGTCGGGCACAGATACGCAGTATTTT. Protein sequence: CASSPTGSGTDTQYF.

This clone was counted between two and nine times. The CDR3 loop is CASSTGRSGYTF. The CDR3 region has the DNA TGTGCCAGCAGTACAGGGAGAAGTGGCTACACCTTC. This chain joins TRBV6-1 and TRBJ1-2, with TRBD1 as a possible D gene (6 bases). CDR3 length: 12 residues. V was shortened by 5 bases and J by 7 bases, with 11 bases between the two germline ends. Germline V lookup: CDR1 MNHNS, CDR2 SASEGT.

The V and J genes are TRBV2 and TRBJ2-7, with 10 bases fitting TRBD1. The germline CDR1 and CDR2 sequences are SNHLY and FYNNEI. The CDR3 length is 15 residues. Trimming took 6 bases from V and 5 from J; bases not matched to a gene: 10. The CDR3 loop reads CASRESDRGLHEQYF. DNA for the CDR3: TGTGCCAGCAGAGAGAGCGACAGGGGGCTCCACGAGCAGTACTTC. The full variable domain, rest sourced from reference TRBV2 and TRBJ2-7, is EPEVTQTPSHQVTQMGQEVILRCVPISNHLYFYWYRQILGQKVEFLVSFYNNEISEKSEIFDDQFSVERPDGSNFTLKIRSTKLEDSAMYFCASRESDRGLHEQYFGPGTRLTVT.

The chain carries TRBV9 and TRBJ2-5; 7 nucleotides match TRBD1. This CDR3 has 14 residues. Germline assignment: CDR1 SGDLS and CDR2 YYNGEE. The V and J ends lost 3 bases and 2 bases, in that order; junction bases with no gene match: 4. The CDR3 DNA sequence: TGTGCCAGCAGCGCAGGGGGTTTTCAAGAGACCCAGTACTTC. It is translated as CASSAGGFQETQYF.

In its sample, this clone was seen once. CDR3 sequence reads: CASSMRDTQYF. The CDR3 coding sequence is TGTGCCAGTAGTATGCGGGATACGCAGTATTTT. This chain connects TRBV19 to TRBJ2-3, with D hard to call. V lost 3 bases to trimming and J lost 6 bases, with 4 bases between them. This CDR3 contains 11 residues. Germline V gene sequence: CDR1 LNHDA, CDR2 SQIVND (reference sequence).